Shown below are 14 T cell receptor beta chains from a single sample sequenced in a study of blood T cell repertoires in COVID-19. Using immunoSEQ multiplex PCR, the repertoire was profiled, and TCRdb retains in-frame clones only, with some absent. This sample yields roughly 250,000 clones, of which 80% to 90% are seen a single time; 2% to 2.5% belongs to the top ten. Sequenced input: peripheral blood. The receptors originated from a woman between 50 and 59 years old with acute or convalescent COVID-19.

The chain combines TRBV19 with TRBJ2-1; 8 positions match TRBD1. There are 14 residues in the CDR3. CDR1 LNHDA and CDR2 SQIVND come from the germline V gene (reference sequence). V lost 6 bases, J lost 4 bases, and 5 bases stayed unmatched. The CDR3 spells CASRLTGVYNEQFF. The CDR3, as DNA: TGTGCCAGTAGATTGACAGGGGTGTACAATGAGCAGTTCTTC.

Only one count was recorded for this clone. As DNA, the CDR3 is TGTGCCAGCAGCCCCTGGACAGGGGAAGGAGACACCATATATTTT. Protein: CASSPWTGEGDTIYF. The chain recombines TRBV7-9 with TRBJ1-3, with 9 bases aligning to TRBD1. CDR3 length: 15 residues. The trim removed 5 bases at V and 8 bases at J, leaving 10 bases unmatched. Per the germline V gene, CDR1 is SEHNR and CDR2 is FQNEAQ (reference sequence). The complete variable domain, with remaining parts taken from reference TRBV7-9 and TRBJ1-3, reads DTGVSQNPRHKITKRGQNVTFRCDPISEHNRLYWYRQTLGQGPEFLTYFQNEAQLEKSRLLSDRFSAERPKGSFSTLEIQRTEQGDSAMYLCASSPWTGEGDTIYFGEGSWLTVV.

CDR3: CATSVGSSYEQYF. The CDR3 DNA is TGTGCCACCAGTGTGGGGAGCTCCTACGAGCAGTACTTC. The rearrangement joins TRBV24-1 to TRBJ2-7, with D possibly TRBD2 on 5 matching bases. CDR1 is KGHDR, CDR2 SFDVKD, per germline. This CDR3 contains 13 residues. Trimming removed 5 bases from V and 0 bases from J, with 7 bases in between.

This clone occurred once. The DNA for the CDR3 is TGCGCCAGCAGCCAAGAGACACTTGGAAACACCATATATTTT. Protein product: CASSQETLGNTIYF. The rearrangement joins TRBV4-1 to TRBJ1-3; no clear D gene. The CDR3 spans 14 residues. V lost 0 bases to trimming and J lost 3 bases, with 6 bases between them. Per the germline V gene, CDR1 is MGHRA and CDR2 is YSYEKL.

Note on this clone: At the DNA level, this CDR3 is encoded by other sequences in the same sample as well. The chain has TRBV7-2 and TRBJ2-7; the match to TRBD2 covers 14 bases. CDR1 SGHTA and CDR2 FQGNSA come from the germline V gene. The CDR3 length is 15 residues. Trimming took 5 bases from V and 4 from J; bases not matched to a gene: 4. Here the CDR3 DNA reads TGTGCCAGCAGCCCCCGACTAGCGGGAGGGTACGAGCAGTACTTC. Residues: CASSPRLAGGYEQYF.

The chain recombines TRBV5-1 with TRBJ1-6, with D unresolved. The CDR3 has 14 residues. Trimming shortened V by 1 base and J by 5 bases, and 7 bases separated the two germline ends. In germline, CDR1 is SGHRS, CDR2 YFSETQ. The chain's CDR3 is CASSLNGDNSPLHF. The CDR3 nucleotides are TGCGCCAGCAGCTTGAACGGGGATAATTCACCCCTCCACTTT.

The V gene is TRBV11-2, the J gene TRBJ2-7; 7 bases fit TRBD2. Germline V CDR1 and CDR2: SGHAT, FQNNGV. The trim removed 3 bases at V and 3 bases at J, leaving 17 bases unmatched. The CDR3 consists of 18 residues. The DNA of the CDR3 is TGTGCCAGCAGCTTGGGCAGACTAGCCAAAAACAGGATCTACGAGCAGTACTTC. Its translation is CASSLGRLAKNRIYEQYF.

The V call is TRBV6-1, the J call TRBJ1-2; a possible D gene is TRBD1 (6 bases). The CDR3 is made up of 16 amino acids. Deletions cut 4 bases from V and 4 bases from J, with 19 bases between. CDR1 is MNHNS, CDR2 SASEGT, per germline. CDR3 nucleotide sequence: TGTGCCAGCAGTGTAGCCGGGACCCGAGGGGGCTATGGCTACACCTTC. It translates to CASSVAGTRGGYGYTF.

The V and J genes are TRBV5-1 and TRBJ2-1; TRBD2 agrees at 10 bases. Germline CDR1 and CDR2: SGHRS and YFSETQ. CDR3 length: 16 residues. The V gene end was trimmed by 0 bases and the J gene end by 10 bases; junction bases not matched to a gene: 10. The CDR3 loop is CASSLDWLAGEGEQFF. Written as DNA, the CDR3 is TGCGCCAGCAGCTTGGATTGGCTAGCGGGAGAGGGGGAGCAGTTCTTC.

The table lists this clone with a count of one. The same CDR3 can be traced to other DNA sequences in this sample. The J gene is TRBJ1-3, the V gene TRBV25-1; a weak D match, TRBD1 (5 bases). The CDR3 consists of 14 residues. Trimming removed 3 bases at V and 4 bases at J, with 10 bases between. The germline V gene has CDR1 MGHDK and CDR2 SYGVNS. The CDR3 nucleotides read TGTGCCAGCAGTGACTCCAGGGCCGGAAACACCATATATTTT. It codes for CASSDSRAGNTIYF.

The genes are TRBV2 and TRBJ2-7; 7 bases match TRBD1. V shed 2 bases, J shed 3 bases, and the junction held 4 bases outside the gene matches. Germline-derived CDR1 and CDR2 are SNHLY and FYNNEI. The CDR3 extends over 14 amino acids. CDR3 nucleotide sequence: TGTGCCAGCAGTGAAACAGGGGCTCTCTACGAGCAGTACTTC. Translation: CASSETGALYEQYF.

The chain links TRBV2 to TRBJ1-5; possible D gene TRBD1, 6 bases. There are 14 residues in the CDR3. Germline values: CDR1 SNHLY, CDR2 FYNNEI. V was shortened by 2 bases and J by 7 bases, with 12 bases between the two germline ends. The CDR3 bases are TGTGCCAGCAGTGAAAGGGGGGGCCGGCAGCCCCAGCATTTT. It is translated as CASSERGGRQPQHF. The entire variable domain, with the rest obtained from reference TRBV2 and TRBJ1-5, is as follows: EPEVTQTPSHQVTQMGQEVILRCVPISNHLYFYWYRQILGQKVEFLVSFYNNEISEKSEIFDDQFSVERPDGSNFTLKIRSTKLEDSAMYFCASSERGGRQPQHFGDGTRLSIL.

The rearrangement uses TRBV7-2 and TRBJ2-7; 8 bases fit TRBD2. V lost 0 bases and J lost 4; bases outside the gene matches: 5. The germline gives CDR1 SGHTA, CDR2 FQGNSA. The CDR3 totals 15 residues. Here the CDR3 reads CASSLAALAEYEQYF. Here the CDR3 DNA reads TGTGCCAGCAGCTTAGCGGCACTAGCGGAATACGAGCAGTACTTC.

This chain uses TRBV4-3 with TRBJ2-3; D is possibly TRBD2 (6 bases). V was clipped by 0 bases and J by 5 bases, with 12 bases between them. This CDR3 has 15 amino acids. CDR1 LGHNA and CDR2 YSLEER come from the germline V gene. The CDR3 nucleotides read TGCGCCAGCAGCCAAGATCCGGGAGCGGGAGATACGCAGTATTTT. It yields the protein CASSQDPGAGDTQYF.